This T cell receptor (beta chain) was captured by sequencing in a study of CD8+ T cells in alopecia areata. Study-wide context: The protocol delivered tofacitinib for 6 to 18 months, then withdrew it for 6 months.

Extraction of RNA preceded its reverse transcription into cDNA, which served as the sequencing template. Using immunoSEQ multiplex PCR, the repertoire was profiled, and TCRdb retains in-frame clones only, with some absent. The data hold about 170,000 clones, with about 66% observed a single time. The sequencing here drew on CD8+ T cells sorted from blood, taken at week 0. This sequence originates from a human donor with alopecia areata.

The CDR3 loop reads CASSPLSGEQYF. The CDR3 DNA reads TGTGCCAGCAGTCCGCTTTCGGGCGAGCAGTACTTC. The V and J genes are TRBV27 and TRBJ2-7; D unresolved. CDR1 MNHEY and CDR2 SMNVEV come from the germline V gene (reference sequence). CDR3 length: 12 amino acids. Deletions cut 5 bases from V and 6 bases from J, with 11 bases between.